The clone carrying this TCR beta chain was seen a single time. The data derive from a study of cytomegalovirus exposure and HLA in healthy donors. Primers included in the PCR were 60 Vbeta and 13 Jbeta primers. The method was immunoSEQ multiplex PCR; TCRdb's version includes in-frame clones alone and lacks a portion of them. The sample includes roughly 68,000 clones, around 74% seen only once; the top ten take around 7.3%. V was pared by 5 bases and J by 5 bases, with 3 bases of the junction left unmatched. Germline-derived CDR1 and CDR2 are SEHNR and FQNEAQ (reference sequence). The CDR3 totals 14 residues.

The TCR originated in a woman in her 30s in good health and CMV-seropositive. This rearrangement joins TRBV7-9 to TRBJ1-6; 7 positions match TRBD1. The sample was PBMCs. CDR3 sequence: CASSPGTDNSPLHF. In DNA, the CDR3 is TGTGCCAGCAGCCCAGGGACAGATAATTCACCCCTCCACTTT.